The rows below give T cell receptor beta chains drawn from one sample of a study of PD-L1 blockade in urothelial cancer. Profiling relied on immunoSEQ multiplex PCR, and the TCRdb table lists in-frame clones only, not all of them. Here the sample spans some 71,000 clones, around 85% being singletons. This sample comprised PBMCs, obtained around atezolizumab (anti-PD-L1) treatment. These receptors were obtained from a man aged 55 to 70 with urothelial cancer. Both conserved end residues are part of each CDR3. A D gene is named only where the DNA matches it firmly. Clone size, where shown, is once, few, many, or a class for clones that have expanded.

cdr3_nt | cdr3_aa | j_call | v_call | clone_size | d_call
TGTGCCAGCAGTTACTCGCAGCGGGGGTACAATGAGCAGTTCTTC | CASSYSQRGYNEQFF | TRBJ2-1 | TRBV6-5 | . | TRBD2
TGTGCCAGCAGTTTGGTCCGGGGGGCCTACAATGAGCAGTTCTTC | CASSLVRGAYNEQFF | TRBJ2-1 | TRBV28 | . | TRBD2
TGTGCCAGCGGGCAGTTCTCCTACAATGAGCAGTTCTTC | CASGQFSYNEQFF | TRBJ2-1 | TRBV27 | . | .
TGTGCCTGGAGTTCGGGGGGGCTAAATGAAAAACTGTTTTTT | CAWSSGGLNEKLFF | TRBJ1-4 | TRBV30 | . | .
TGTGCCAGCAAAGGACTAGCGGGGGGAAACACCGGGGAGCTGTTTTTT | CASKGLAGGNTGELFF | TRBJ2-2 | TRBV2 | . | TRBD2
TGTGCCAGCAGTGCATTCAGCGGACCCAGGACCCTCCACTTT | CASSAFSGPRTLHF | TRBJ1-6 | TRBV28 | few | .
TGTGCCAGCTCACCCGGGACAAACTATGGCTACACCTTC | CASSPGTNYGYTF | TRBJ1-2 | TRBV18 | . | .
TGCGCCAGCACCACCTTCGATTGGCGGATTACCACAGATACGCAGTATTTT | CASTTFDWRITTDTQYF | TRBJ2-3 | TRBV5-1 | . | .
TGCGCCAGCAGCTTGGCGGGTGGCGGGGGCCTATCCTCCCAAGATACGCAGTATTTT | CASSLAGGGGLSSQDTQYF | TRBJ2-3 | TRBV5-1 | . | .
TGTGCCAGCAGCTTAGATAGCGGGGGGCCTACCTACGAGCAGTACTTC | CASSLDSGGPTYEQYF | TRBJ2-7 | TRBV7-8 | . | TRBD2
TGTGCCAGCAGGCGGTCGTCGGGAACCATATATTTT | CASRRSSGTIYF | TRBJ1-3 | TRBV9 | . | .
TGTGCCAGCAGCCAAGGACAGGGGATTGAAGCTTTCTTT | CASSQGQGIEAFF | TRBJ1-1 | TRBV7-3 | . | TRBD1
TGCGCCAGCAGCTTGGTTCGGACAGACACCGGGGAGCTGTTTTTT | CASSLVRTDTGELFF | TRBJ2-2 | TRBV5-1 | . | .
TGTGCCAGCAGTTTATATCCCCCCCGAGCGGGACAGGGATACGAGCAGTACTTC | CASSLYPPRAGQGYEQYF | TRBJ2-7 | TRBV27 | . | TRBD1
TGCGCCAGCAGCCAAGAGAGACAGGGGATCACCGGGGAGCTGTTTTTT | CASSQERQGITGELFF | TRBJ2-2 | TRBV4-1 | . | TRBD1
TGTGCCAGCAGTTTATGGCCGGAACAGGGGTATGACGAGCAGTACTTC | CASSLWPEQGYDEQYF | TRBJ2-7 | TRBV27 | . | TRBD1
TGTGCCAGCAGCTTAGAATCCGGGGGGTGGGTCCCCGGGGAGCTGTTTTTT | CASSLESGGWVPGELFF | TRBJ2-2 | TRBV7-8 | . | TRBD2
TGTGCCAGCACCCCCGCTGCGGGAAACACCATATATTTT | CASTPAAGNTIYF | TRBJ1-3 | TRBV11-3 | once | .
TGTGCCAGCAGCCCCTCGGGACAGGGGCATGGCTACACCTTC | CASSPSGQGHGYTF | TRBJ1-2 | TRBV7-9 | . | TRBD1
TGCGCCAGCAGCTTGGCCTTGGGTAGCGGGGGGTCAGATACGCAGTATTTT | CASSLALGSGGSDTQYF | TRBJ2-3 | TRBV5-1 | . | TRBD2
TGTGCCAGCAGCCCCAGGGTAGCGGGGGGGCTTCAGTACTTC | CASSPRVAGGLQYF | TRBJ2-4 | TRBV7-2 | . | TRBD2
TGTGCCAGCAGCTCGCGGACTAGCACGAACACCGGGGAGCTGTTTTTT | CASSSRTSTNTGELFF | TRBJ2-2 | TRBV7-2 | . | TRBD2
TGCGCCAGCAGCCAAGTTCCCCTCATTGTTGGCGGAAACACCATATATTTT | CASSQVPLIVGGNTIYF | TRBJ1-3 | TRBV4-1 | . | .
TGTGCCAGCAGCAAAGCTATGGGAAACACCATATATTTT | CASSKAMGNTIYF | TRBJ1-3 | TRBV21-1 | . | .
TGTGCCAGCAGCCGCGGACGGGGGAACACTGAAGCTTTCTTT | CASSRGRGNTEAFF | TRBJ1-1 | TRBV7-2 | once | .
TGCGCCAGCAGGCCCGGGACAGACTCAAGGCCCCAGCATTTT | CASRPGTDSRPQHF | TRBJ1-5 | TRBV5-1 | few | TRBD1
TGTGCCAGCAGTGAACAGGGACTAGCGGGCGGGGATACGCAGTATTTT | CASSEQGLAGGDTQYF | TRBJ2-3 | TRBV6-1 | . | TRBD2
TGTGCCAGTAGTATTGGGACAGGGGGGAATCAGCCCCAGCATTTT | CASSIGTGGNQPQHF | TRBJ1-5 | TRBV19 | . | TRBD1
TGTGCCAGCAGCCAAGTGTGGGACAGGGTTAATCCACAAGATCCTGGAAACACCATATATTTT | CASSQVWDRVNPQDPGNTIYF | TRBJ1-3 | TRBV4-2 | . | TRBD1
TGTGCTAGCAGCGCCGGGACAGGGGGAACAAATGAGCAGTTCTTC | CASSAGTGGTNEQFF | TRBJ2-1 | TRBV7-7 | . | TRBD1
TGTGCCAGCAGCGTAGGTGGGGGACAGAGTGCCTACGAGCAGTACTTC | CASSVGGGQSAYEQYF | TRBJ2-7 | TRBV9 | . | TRBD1
TGTGCCAGCAGCATAAATGGACAGGGGGCGGGAGAGCAGTACTTC | CASSINGQGAGEQYF | TRBJ2-7 | TRBV21-1 | . | .
TGTGCCAGCAGCTTGGGACAGGGGGGTGACTTC | CASSLGQGGDF | TRBJ2-7 | TRBV7-9 | few | TRBD1
TGTGCCAGCAGCAAAAGGCTAGATGGGACAGATACGCAGTATTTT | CASSKRLDGTDTQYF | TRBJ2-3 | TRBV2 | . | .
TGTGCCAGCGGGGGGACTAGGGGGCAGTACTTC | CASGGTRGQYF | TRBJ2-7 | TRBV28 | . | TRBD2
TGTGCCAGCAGCCCGGCAGGGGTGGTGGCTTTCTTT | CASSPAGVVAFF | TRBJ1-1 | TRBV7-9 | . | .
TGTGCCAGTAGTATAGTCCAGGGTGGGAATTCACCCCTCCACTTT | CASSIVQGGNSPLHF | TRBJ1-6 | TRBV19 | . | .
TGTGCCATCAGTGCCAACACTAGAACTTCCTCTGGGGCCAACGTCCTGACTTTC | CAISANTRTSSGANVLTF | TRBJ2-6 | TRBV10-3 | few | .
TGCGCCAGCAGCCATTCCATCTTGGGGGGTTCTGGAAACACCATATATTTT | CASSHSILGGSGNTIYF | TRBJ1-3 | TRBV4-3 | few | .
TGCGCCAGCAGCCAGCACAGGGGGGTGAACACTGAAGCTTTCTTT | CASSQHRGVNTEAFF | TRBJ1-1 | TRBV4-3 | . | TRBD1
TGTGCCAGCAGCTTAACAGGGGGCAGCCAAAATTCACCCCTCCACTTT | CASSLTGGSQNSPLHF | TRBJ1-6 | TRBV6-4 | once | TRBD1
TGTGCCAGCAGTGAGTTGAGGGGCAATCAGCCCCAGCATTTT | CASSELRGNQPQHF | TRBJ1-5 | TRBV2 | once | .
TGTGCCAGCAGAAAGGACACGGGCTATGGCTACACCTTC | CASRKDTGYGYTF | TRBJ1-2 | TRBV5-4 | . | .
TGTGCCAGCAGTTCCACCTATGCCTGGGGGCGGCAAGAGACCCAGTACTTC | CASSSTYAWGRQETQYF | TRBJ2-5 | TRBV27 | . | .
TGTGCCAGCAGCCCTCGACTAGCGGGGACCTACGAGCAGTACTTC | CASSPRLAGTYEQYF | TRBJ2-7 | TRBV7-2 | . | TRBD2
TGTGCCAGTAGTCCCCGAGGCTTCCGGGACAGCGGAAACTATTCACCCCTCCACTTT | CASSPRGFRDSGNYSPLHF | TRBJ1-6 | TRBV19 | . | TRBD1
TGTGCCAGCAGCCCTAATACAGATACGCAGTATTTT | CASSPNTDTQYF | TRBJ2-3 | TRBV7-9 | . | .
TGTGCCAGCAGCTCGGGACAGGGGAGCTCCTACGAGCAGTACTTC | CASSSGQGSSYEQYF | TRBJ2-7 | TRBV11-1 | . | TRBD1
TGTGCCAGCAGCTTGGTAGCAGTTCGAGAGACCCAGTACTTC | CASSLVAVRETQYF | TRBJ2-5 | TRBV5-6 | . | .
TGTGCCAGCAGCTCTAGACAGGGAAATGAGCAGTTCTTC | CASSSRQGNEQFF | TRBJ2-1 | TRBV7-6 | once | TRBD1
TGTGCCAGCAGTTACCGGACTAGGTACAATGAGCAGTTCTTC | CASSYRTRYNEQFF | TRBJ2-1 | TRBV6-5 | . | TRBD2
TGCGCCAGCAGCCCCCCTCTGACAGGTTCTCCGAACACTGAAGCTTTCTTT | CASSPPLTGSPNTEAFF | TRBJ1-1 | TRBV5-1 | . | .
TGTGCCAGCAGCTTATCCGCAATCGTTAACCAAGAGGGCTACACCTTC | CASSLSAIVNQEGYTF | TRBJ1-2 | TRBV7-2 | few | .
TGCGCCAGCAGCCAAGTTCCCACAGGGGCGATCAATCAGCCCCAGCATTTT | CASSQVPTGAINQPQHF | TRBJ1-5 | TRBV4-1 | . | TRBD1
TGTGCCAGCTCACCACCGACAGTTAAAGATACGCAGTATTTT | CASSPPTVKDTQYF | TRBJ2-3 | TRBV18 | . | .
TGTGCCAGCAGCTTACAGGGGGCTGGGAACACTGAAGCTTTCTTT | CASSLQGAGNTEAFF | TRBJ1-1 | TRBV28 | . | TRBD1
TGTGCCAGCAGCGAAATTGGGACACGAAACACCATATATTTT | CASSEIGTRNTIYF | TRBJ1-3 | TRBV6-1 | . | .
TGTGCCAGCAGTTTCTTATCCCGAGATCAGCCCCAGCATTTT | CASSFLSRDQPQHF | TRBJ1-5 | TRBV28 | . | .
TGTGCCAGCAGCTTGGGAGCGGGACAGGGGCTCTACGAGCAGTACTTC | CASSLGAGQGLYEQYF | TRBJ2-7 | TRBV5-6 | once | TRBD1
TGCGCCAGCAGCTTGGACAGGGGCTTGAACACCGGGGAGCTGTTTTTT | CASSLDRGLNTGELFF | TRBJ2-2 | TRBV5-1 | . | TRBD1